This TCR beta chain derives from a study of cytotoxic CD8 clonotypes in ibrutinib-treated CLL. For the study at large: Among the patients, roughly ten presented as relapsed/refractory and approximately 14 as treatment-naive; roughly 17 showed unmutated IGHV.

Profiled with immunoSEQ multiplex PCR; TCRdb holds only in-frame clones, not every one. The sample shows hundreds of thousands of clones, 79% of them seen only once. Regarding the study as a whole: Sampling times differed between sustained-remission and progressing patients. Upon ibrutinib response clonality rose, and upon progression it fell back toward baseline.

This CDR3 comprises 15 residues. Germline CDR1 reads SNHLY; CDR2 reads FYNNEI. J was trimmed by 2 bases and V by 6 bases; bases with no gene match: 3. About this clone: The antigen remains undetermined.

The sequences come from PBMCs, collected after 12 months of ibrutinib treatment. This sequence originates from a human donor with chronic lymphocytic leukemia. The chain has TRBV2 and TRBJ2-1; TRBD2 matches at 11 bases. DNA of the CDR3: TGTGCCAGCAGCGAGGGACTAGCGGCCTACAATGAGCAGTTCTTC. It specifies CASSEGLAAYNEQFF.